Following are 32 T cell receptor beta chains from one sample sequenced in a study of cytomegalovirus exposure and HLA in healthy donors. The study ran its PCR with 60 Vbeta and 13 Jbeta primers. The table came from immunoSEQ multiplex PCR; TCRdb's copy has only in-frame clones and leaves some out. The sample yields 150,000 to 200,000 clones, approximately 65% seen once. Material for sequencing was PBMCs. Every receptor here comes from a man aged 40-49 years in good health and CMV-seronegative.

This clone was found a few times. V and J are TRBV6-5 and TRBJ2-7; 9 bases map to TRBD1. The germline V gene has CDR1 MNHEY and CDR2 SVGAGI. J gave up 5 bases and V 6 bases, and 11 bases lay outside the gene matches. The CDR3 runs 15 residues. This CDR3 reads CASSYPGTGIHEQYF. In DNA form, the CDR3 reads TGTGCCAGCAGCTACCCCGGGACAGGGATCCACGAGCAGTACTTC.

V is TRBV7-2 and J is TRBJ2-1; 12 nucleotides agree with TRBD2. Germline V lookup: CDR1 SGHTA, CDR2 FQGNSA. Germline trimming cut 1 base from V and 8 bases from J; bases unmatched to any gene: 12. The CDR3 loop spans 18 amino acids. The CDR3 loop reads CASSLVASSGGAFYEQFF. CDR3 nucleotides: TGTGCCAGCAGCTTAGTAGCTTCTAGCGGGGGGGCCTTCTATGAGCAGTTCTTC.

This rearrangement joins TRBV11-3 to TRBJ2-2; maybe TRBD1 (5 bases). V lost 1 base and J 5 bases, leaving 8 bases between the germline ends. The germline V gene has CDR1 SGHNT and CDR2 YENEEA. This CDR3 is built from 14 residues. The CDR3 spells CASSLVGVTGELFF. In DNA form, the CDR3 reads TGTGCCAGCAGCTTAGTAGGGGTGACCGGGGAGCTGTTTTTT.

The rearrangement uses TRBV19 and TRBJ1-5, with 10 bases identical to TRBD1. The CDR3 has 16 amino acids. Looked up from germline, CDR1 is LNHDA and CDR2 is SQIVND (reference sequence). The V segment lost 5 bases and the J segment 6 bases; nucleotides outside the gene matches: 10. This chain's CDR3 is CASSPWGTGDGQPQHF. The CDR3 bases are TGTGCCAGTAGTCCCTGGGGGACAGGGGACGGTCAGCCCCAGCATTTT.

This chain uses TRBV29-1 with TRBJ2-7; 7 bases map to TRBD1. V lost 7 bases and J lost 7; bases outside the gene matches: 10. Germline V lookup: CDR1 SQVTM, CDR2 ANQGSEA. The CDR3 spans 12 residues. The CDR3 spells CSAWTGGLEQYF. CDR3 nucleotides: TGCAGCGCCTGGACAGGAGGTCTGGAGCAGTACTTC.

The chain is built from TRBV7-9 and TRBJ1-6; no definite D call. The CDR3 length is 12 residues. Germline CDR1 reads SEHNR; CDR2 reads FQNEAQ (reference sequence). V gave up 8 bases and J gave up 6 bases, with 8 bases separating them. CDR3 sequence: CASAGSNSPLHF. CDR3 nucleotides: TGTGCCAGCGCGGGGAGTAATTCACCCCTCCACTTT.

CDR3 protein: CAGGQKPYEQYF. The CDR3, as DNA: TGTGCCGGAGGACAGAAACCCTACGAGCAGTACTTC. The chain joins TRBV10-3 to TRBJ2-7, with a possible D match to TRBD1 (6 bases). V shed 11 bases and J shed 2 bases, with 13 bases lying between them. Germline lookup yields CDR1 ENHRY and CDR2 SYGVKD. This CDR3 is 12 amino acids long.

This sequence joins TRBV2 and TRBJ2-7; TRBD2 agrees at 14 bases. The CDR3 is made up of 16 amino acids. The V segment lost 6 bases and the J segment 2 bases; nucleotides outside the gene matches: 6. In germline, CDR1 is SNHLY, CDR2 FYNNEI. CDR3 loop: CASRKPTSGGAYEQYF. CDR3 nucleotides: TGTGCCAGCAGGAAACCGACTAGCGGGGGGGCCTACGAGCAGTACTTC.

This chain joins TRBV25-1 and TRBJ2-3, with 10 bases that match TRBD1. There are 16 residues in the CDR3. Germline trimming cut 1 base from V and 9 bases from J; bases unmatched to any gene: 10. Germline-derived CDR1 and CDR2 are MGHDK and SYGVNS. The DNA for the CDR3 is TGTGCCAGCAGTGAATTATGGGACAGGGGTTTATCCACGCAGTATTTT. The encoded protein is CASSELWDRGLSTQYF.

This chain links TRBV5-1 with TRBJ1-3, with D unclear. The CDR3 extends over 15 amino acids. Germline-derived CDR1 and CDR2 are SGHRS and YFSETQ. V lost 0 bases and J lost 4, with 11 bases in between. CDR3 protein: CASSLAGVSGNTIYF. In DNA, the CDR3 is TGCGCCAGCAGCTTGGCCGGGGTATCCGGAAACACCATATATTTT.

Notes on this clone: The sample carries other DNA sequences with the same CDR3. This chain links TRBV25-1 with TRBJ1-2; 8 nucleotides agree with TRBD1. CDR1 and CDR2 from the germline V gene are MGHDK and SYGVNS. After removal of 9 bases from V and 4 bases from J, the junction contained 16 bases not matched to a gene. The CDR3 sequence is 16 residues long. The CDR3 DNA follows: TGTGCCAGTAGCCCCGGGGACAGGCCTTTTGCCTATGGCTACACCTTC. Protein product: CASSPGDRPFAYGYTF.

This clone was picked up one time. V usage is TRBV5-6 and J usage is TRBJ2-3; D is possibly TRBD2 (6 bases). The CDR3 sequence is 15 residues long. From germline, CDR1 is SGHDT and CDR2 YYEEEE. Between the trimmed V and J ends, which lost 1 base and 5 bases, there was a span of 14 bases. CDR3 sequence: CASSLRGVGGDTQYF. CDR3 sequence (DNA): TGTGCCAGCAGCTTGCGCGGGGTAGGTGGAGATACGCAGTATTTT.

V and J are TRBV28 and TRBJ1-6; D is unclear. Germline V gene data show CDR1 as MDHEN and CDR2 as SYDVKM. V was clipped by 2 bases and J by 0 bases, with 11 bases between them. The CDR3 is made up of 17 amino acids. The CDR3 here is CASSLAGGSSYNSPLHF. CDR3 nucleotide sequence: TGTGCCAGCAGTTTAGCGGGTGGGAGCTCCTATAATTCACCCCTCCACTTT.

The chain uses TRBV29-1 and TRBJ1-2, with D possibly TRBD1 on 5 matching bases. With 5 bases removed from V and 2 bases from J, the gap between germline ends came to 15 bases. The CDR3 runs 14 residues. Germline V gives CDR1 SQVTM, CDR2 ANQGSEA. The CDR3 spells CSVFGQGLNYGYTF. Here the CDR3 DNA reads TGCAGCGTTTTCGGACAAGGTTTAAACTATGGCTACACCTTC.

In nucleotides, the CDR3 is TGTGCCTGGAGTGTACCGGAGGGGATAGCTTTCTTT. This codes for CAWSVPEGIAFF. The V call is TRBV30, the J call TRBJ1-1; D is possibly TRBD1 (5 bases). Trimming cost V 0 bases and J 10 bases, with 12 bases left between them. This CDR3 is built from 12 residues. Germline CDR1 reads GTSNPN; CDR2 reads SVGIG (reference sequence).

The CDR3: CASNRQGALGYTF. DNA of the CDR3: TGTGCCAGCAACCGACAGGGGGCGCTTGGCTACACCTTC. V and J are TRBV28 and TRBJ1-2; 10 bases agree with TRBD1. J gave up 7 bases and V 7 bases, and 6 bases lay outside the gene matches. The CDR3 runs 13 residues. Germline CDR1 MDHEN, CDR2 SYDVKM.

The chain joins TRBV18 to TRBJ2-1; TRBD2 aligns across 13 bases. CDR1 and CDR2 from the germline V gene are KGHSH and LQKENI. The CDR3 contains 15 residues. Trimming took 2 bases from V and 9 from J; bases not matched to a gene: 4. As DNA, the CDR3 is TGTGCCAGCTCACCAGGGACTAGCGGGGCGGGTGAGCAGTTCTTC. This sequence encodes CASSPGTSGAGEQFF.

The chain has TRBV30 and TRBJ1-3; D remains ambiguous. Per the germline V gene, CDR1 is GTSNPN and CDR2 is SVGIG (reference sequence). Deletions cut 5 bases from V and 1 base from J, with 9 bases between. The CDR3 covers 13 residues. The CDR3 loop is CAWGLVSGNTIYF. The CDR3, as DNA: TGTGCCTGGGGGCTCGTATCTGGAAACACCATATATTTT.

CDR3 loop: CSGGQGASEQYF. The CDR3, as DNA: TGCAGCGGAGGACAGGGGGCCTCCGAGCAGTACTTC. The gene calls are TRBV29-1 and TRBJ2-7; 11 bases agree with TRBD1. Trimming cost V 7 bases and J 6 bases; bases outside gene matches: 5. The CDR3 is 12 residues long. Germline V gene lookup returns CDR1 SQVTM and CDR2 ANQGSEA.

This clone came up a few times. V usage is TRBV6-5 and J usage is TRBJ2-1, with 10 bases that match TRBD1. J gave up 9 bases and V 1 base, and 9 bases lay outside the gene matches. This CDR3 region has 16 residues. The V gene's germline CDR1 is MNHEY and CDR2 SVGAGI. The CDR3 nucleotides are TGTGCCAGCAGTTACTTGACAGGGGGCGATGGGATTGAGCAGTTCTTC. It translates to CASSYLTGGDGIEQFF.

J is TRBJ2-3 and V is TRBV9; the match to TRBD1 covers 9 bases. Germline trimming cut 3 bases from V and 4 bases from J; bases unmatched to any gene: 9. Germline V gene data show CDR1 as SGDLS and CDR2 as YYNGEE. The CDR3 consists of 16 residues. The CDR3 here is CASSAVTGGSADTQYF. CDR3 nucleotides: TGTGCCAGCAGCGCCGTTACAGGGGGCAGTGCAGATACGCAGTATTTT.

The CDR3 loop reads CASSIRTTGDEKLFF. The CDR3 bases are TGCGCCAGCAGCATAAGAACTACCGGGGATGAAAAACTGTTTTTT. The genes are TRBV5-1 and TRBJ1-4; D unresolved. The CDR3 loop spans 15 amino acids. Germline V gene sequence: CDR1 SGHRS, CDR2 YFSETQ. V lost 4 bases and J lost 6, with 16 bases in between.

This clone showed up just a few times. This chain uses TRBV2 with TRBJ2-7; D is undetermined. V gave up 6 bases and J gave up 5 bases, with 11 bases separating them. Germline assignment: CDR1 SNHLY and CDR2 FYNNEI. This CDR3 is built from 12 residues. The CDR3 spells CASSIILDEQYF. For the CDR3, the DNA is TGTGCCAGCAGCATTATACTGGACGAGCAGTACTTC.

The chain couples TRBV4-1 to TRBJ2-7; 7 nucleotides match TRBD1. The CDR3 has 15 residues. V trimming: 0 bases; J trimming: 3 bases; junction bases outside the gene matches: 5. Germline CDR1 is MGHRA and CDR2 is YSYEKL. CDR3 sequence (DNA): TGCGCCAGCAGCCAAGATCGTAGGGGGCACTACGAGCAGTACTTC. It yields the protein CASSQDRRGHYEQYF.

Worth noting for this clone: This sample also contains other DNA sequences that code for the same CDR3. The genes are TRBV18 and TRBJ1-1, with D perhaps TRBD1 (6 bases). With 3 bases removed from V and 3 bases from J, the gap between germline ends came to 8 bases. The CDR3 length is 13 residues. Looked up from germline, CDR1 is KGHSH and CDR2 is LQKENI. CDR3 coding DNA: TGTGCCAGCTCACCCCGGACAGACACTGAAGCTTTCTTT. Encoded protein: CASSPRTDTEAFF.

The chain recombines TRBV5-5 with TRBJ1-1; the D is unclear. There are 12 residues in the CDR3. Trimming pared 2 bases from V and 5 bases from J, leaving 7 bases between. CDR1 and CDR2 (germline): SGHKS, YYEKEE (reference sequence). Written as DNA, the CDR3 is TGTGCCAGCAGCTTTCCCGGGACTGAAGCTTTCTTT. Its translation is CASSFPGTEAFF.

The chain has TRBV11-1 and TRBJ2-2; a weak D match, TRBD2 (6 bases). Germline V lookup: CDR1 SGHAT, CDR2 FQDESV (reference sequence). CDR3 length equals 17 residues. With 0 bases removed from V and 0 bases from J, the gap between germline ends came to 11 bases. The CDR3 nucleotides read TGTGCCAGCAGCTTAGCGCTTGCGGGATCGAACACCGGGGAGCTGTTTTTT. This encodes CASSLALAGSNTGELFF.

This clone turned up a few times. The chain employs TRBV19 and TRBJ2-5, with D possibly being TRBD2 (6 bases). Germline-derived CDR1 and CDR2 are LNHDA and SQIVND (reference sequence). V shed 3 bases and J shed 2 bases, with 10 bases lying between them. This CDR3 comprises 14 residues. In DNA form, the CDR3 reads TGTGCCAGTAGTATCAAACTAGCTCAAGAGACCCAGTACTTC. This gives the protein CASSIKLAQETQYF.

The rearrangement uses TRBV7-3 and TRBJ2-2, with 10 bases aligning to TRBD2. V was clipped by 4 bases and J by 3 bases; unmatched bases: 2. The CDR3 is 15 amino acids. Germline loops: CDR1 SGHTA, CDR2 FQGTGA. This CDR3 reads CASSSSGRDTGELFF. CDR3 DNA: TGTGCCAGCAGCTCTAGCGGGAGAGACACCGGGGAGCTGTTTTTT. The full variable domain, completed using reference TRBV7-3 and TRBJ2-2, is GAGVSQTPSNKVTEKGKYVELRCDPISGHTALYWYRQSLGQGPEFLIYFQGTGAADDSGLPNDRFFAVRPEGSVSTLKIQRTERGDSAVYLCASSSSGRDTGELFFGEGSRLTVL.

The chain combines TRBV18 with TRBJ2-2, with 8 positions matching TRBD2. This CDR3 has 17 residues. Germline CDR1 reads KGHSH; CDR2 reads LQKENI. J gave up 1 base and V 0 bases, and 4 bases lay outside the gene matches. The CDR3 nucleotides are TGTGCCAGCTCACCACCTTCCCTAGCGGGGAACACCGGGGAGCTGTTTTTT. It specifies CASSPPSLAGNTGELFF. The variable domain in full, completed from reference TRBV18 and TRBJ2-2, reads NAGVMQNPRHLVRRRGQEARLRCSPMKGHSHVYWYRQLPEEGLKFMVYLQKENIIDESGMPKERFSAEFPKEGPSILRIQQVVRGDSAAYFCASSPPSLAGNTGELFFGEGSRLTVL.

This sequence joins TRBV9 and TRBJ2-5, with D maybe TRBD2 (7 bases). The ends were cut back, 5 bases at V and 1 base at J, with 9 bases in the middle. The CDR3 covers 13 residues. Germline values: CDR1 SGDLS, CDR2 YYNGEE. Here the CDR3 DNA reads TGTGCCAGCAGTCGGGGGGCCCAAGAGACCCAGTACTTC. It codes for CASSRGAQETQYF.

The table lists this clone with a count of one. The V call is TRBV6-5, the J call TRBJ1-5, with 9 bases fitting TRBD1. The CDR3 runs 13 residues. Germline CDR1 and CDR2: MNHEY and SVGAGI. V lost 6 bases, J lost 6 bases, and 3 bases stayed unmatched. As DNA, the CDR3 is TGTGCCAGCAGACAGGGGGCGTTTCAGCCCCAGCATTTT. It translates to CASRQGAFQPQHF.